This T cell receptor beta chain was recorded in a study of CXCR3-negative and CXCR3-positive naive CD8 T cells. Overall study results and limits: Memory CD8+ cells showed much lower diversity, while both naive subsets were comparably high. From TRB CDR3 properties, TCR strength was inferred; surface CD5 did not differ between naive subsets.

A note on this clonotype: The antigen remains undetermined.

It was by 5' RACE with UMI labels that the TRB cDNA libraries were prepared. Each CDR3 protein gets one entry in TCRdb, which reprocessed the 5' RACE reads and gives no DNA. The clone table shows tens of thousands of distinct CDR3 sequences, with the ten largest holding roughly 1.5%. The CDR3 covers 14 residues. The germline gives CDR1 SGHDN, CDR2 FVKESK. The gene calls are TRBV14 and TRBJ2-5. Sequenced input: naive CXCR3- CD8+ T cells from blood. Indicated subset: CD45RO-CCR7+CD27+CD95- naive CD8+ T cells lacking CXCR3 (TNR3-). The source is a human donor in good health. Some clones in this sample may be carry-over from other donors' samples. CDR3 loop: CASSPGRIQETQYF.